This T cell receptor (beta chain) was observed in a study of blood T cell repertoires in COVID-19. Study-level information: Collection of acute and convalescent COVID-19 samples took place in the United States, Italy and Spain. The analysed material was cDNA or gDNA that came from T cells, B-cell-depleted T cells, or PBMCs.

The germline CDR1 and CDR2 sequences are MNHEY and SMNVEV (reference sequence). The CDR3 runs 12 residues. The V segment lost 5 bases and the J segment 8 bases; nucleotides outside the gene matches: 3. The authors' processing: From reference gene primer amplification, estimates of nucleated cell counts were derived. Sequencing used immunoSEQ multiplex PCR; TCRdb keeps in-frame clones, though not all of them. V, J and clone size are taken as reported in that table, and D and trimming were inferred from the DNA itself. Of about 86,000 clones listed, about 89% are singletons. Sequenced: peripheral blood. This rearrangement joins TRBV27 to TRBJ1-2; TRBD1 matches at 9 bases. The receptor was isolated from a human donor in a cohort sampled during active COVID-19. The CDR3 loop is CASSRDRDGYTF. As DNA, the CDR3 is TGTGCCAGCAGTCGGGACAGGGACGGCTACACCTTC.